One sample yielded the 14 T cell receptor beta chains listed below, sequenced in a study of identical twins. A single record per CDR3 protein comes from TCRdb applying MiXCR to the 5' RACE reads. The sample consists of some 260,000 distinct CDR3 sequences, around an eighth of them appearing once. The sequenced sample was memory (CD45RO+) T cells sorted from blood. Receptors originate from a woman under 30 in good health.

As for this clonotype: A much larger clone differs from this one at a single base, so this may be a read error. The genes are TRBV7-9 and TRBJ1-5; no definite D call. TRBJ2-3 explains the end of the DNA better; the J call may be wrong. Germline V gene data show CDR1 as SEHNR and CDR2 as FQNEAQ (reference sequence). The CDR3 consists of 13 residues. CDR3 DNA: TGTGCCAGCAGCTTATCTGGCAATCAGCCCCAGTATTTT. It is translated as CASSLSGNQPQYF.

This clonotype was seen more than once but under ten times. The chain uses TRBV9 and TRBJ2-1; D remains unclear. Between the trimmed V and J ends, which lost 0 bases and 7 bases, there was a span of 11 bases. The CDR3 has 14 residues. Germline V gene data show CDR1 as SGDLS and CDR2 as YYNGEE. CDR3 amino acids: CASSVAHHGNEQFF. The CDR3 DNA reads as TGTGCCAGCAGCGTAGCTCACCATGGGAATGAGCAGTTCTTC.

A few counts support this clonotype. The chain has TRBV2 and TRBJ1-2, with TRBD1 identical over 7 bases. The CDR3 contains 12 residues. Germline V lookup: CDR1 SNHLY, CDR2 FYNNEI. V gave up 7 bases and J gave up 7 bases; unmatched junction bases: 6. CDR3 loop: CASTKRTGGYTF. Here the CDR3 DNA reads TGTGCCAGCACCAAAAGGACAGGTGGCTACACCTTC. Variable domain in full (rest from reference TRBV2 and TRBJ1-2): EPEVTQTPSHQVTQMGQEVILRCVPISNHLYFYWYRQILGQKVEFLVSFYNNEISEKSEIFDDQFSVERPDGSNFTLKIRSTKLEDSAMYFCASTKRTGGYTFGSGTRLTVV.

CDR3 residues: CASSVAVGVSPLHF. The CDR3 DNA reads as TGTGCCAGCAGCGTAGCCGTAGGGGTTTCACCCCTCCACTTT. The genes are TRBV9 and TRBJ1-6; possible D gene TRBD1, 5 bases. CDR3 length equals 14 residues. In germline, CDR1 is SGDLS, CDR2 YYNGEE. The ends were cut back, 0 bases at V and 9 bases at J, with 10 bases in the middle.

The rearrangement joins TRBV10-3 to TRBJ2-7; TRBD1 might be the D (5 bases). Trimming left V 0 bases short and J 3 bases short, with 15 bases between. The CDR3 has 16 amino acids. Germline V gene lookup returns CDR1 ENHRY and CDR2 SYGVKD. CDR3 region: CAISESARRGNYEQYF. The CDR3 DNA sequence: TGTGCCATCAGTGAGTCAGCAAGAAGGGGAAACTACGAGCAGTACTTC.

The chain joins TRBV29-1 to TRBJ1-3, with 7 bases that match TRBD1. In germline, CDR1 is SQVTM, CDR2 ANQGSEA. The V and J ends lost 1 base and 4 bases, in that order; junction bases with no gene match: 4. This CDR3 is built from 14 residues. The CDR3 loop reads CSVEVKGAGNTIYF. The DNA of the CDR3 is TGCAGCGTTGAAGTGAAGGGGGCGGGAAACACCATATATTTT. Drawing the rest from reference TRBV29-1 and TRBJ1-3, the complete variable domain is SAVISQKPSRDICQRGTSLTIQCQVDSQVTMMFWYRQQPGQSLTLIATANQGSEATYESGFVIDKFPISRPNLTFSTLTVSNMSPEDSSIYLCSVEVKGAGNTIYFGEGSWLTVV.

This clonotype has only a few counts. J is TRBJ2-3 and V is TRBV4-1; 14 bases align to TRBD2. Losses at the gene ends were 0 bases for V and 3 bases for J; bases not matched to a gene: 14. This CDR3 has 21 residues. In germline, CDR1 is MGHRA, CDR2 YSYEKL. The CDR3 bases are TGCGCCAGCAGCCAAGAGGGGGCGGGACTAGCGGGAGCAAGTGGTACAGATACGCAGTATTTT. This codes for CASSQEGAGLAGASGTDTQYF.

The chain couples TRBV18 to TRBJ2-1, with 13 positions matching TRBD2. The V segment lost 2 bases and the J segment 2 bases; nucleotides outside the gene matches: 0. The CDR3 runs 16 residues. The germline gives CDR1 KGHSH, CDR2 LQKENI. In DNA form, the CDR3 reads TGTGCCAGCTCACCAACTAGCGGGAGGGCCTACAATGAGCAGTTCTTC. Translated: CASSPTSGRAYNEQFF.

At least ten counts were recorded for this clonotype. The chain employs TRBV6-1 and TRBJ1-5; D possibly corresponds to TRBD1 (5 bases). The CDR3 has 15 amino acids. Germline CDR1 is MNHNS and CDR2 is SASEGT. Trimming shortened V by 7 bases and J by 1 base, and 14 bases separated the two germline ends. CDR3: CASIPERGSNQPQHF. The CDR3 DNA reads TGTGCCAGCATCCCGGAAAGGGGAAGCAATCAGCCCCAGCATTTT.

The V call is TRBV6-4, the J call TRBJ2-7; D uncertain. Germline V gene lookup returns CDR1 MRHNA and CDR2 SNTAGT. The CDR3 runs to 13 residues. Trimming left V 0 bases short and J 2 bases short, with 5 bases between. For the CDR3, the DNA is TGTGCCAGCAGTGACTCGGCTCCCTACGAGCAGTACTTC. Translated: CASSDSAPYEQYF.

The chain uses TRBV6-5 and TRBJ1-2, with 9 bases fitting TRBD1. The CDR3 consists of 14 residues. V shed 4 bases and J 5 bases; nucleotides not matched to a gene: 5. CDR1 and CDR2 from the germline V gene are MNHEY and SVGAGI. The CDR3: CASSSDRGGYGYTF. The CDR3 coding sequence is TGTGCCAGCAGTTCGGACAGGGGAGGTTATGGCTACACCTTC.

The chain has TRBV9 and TRBJ2-3, with 10 bases fitting TRBD2. Germline CDR1 SGDLS, CDR2 YYNGEE. V shed 5 bases and J 6 bases; nucleotides not matched to a gene: 12. There are 16 residues in the CDR3. The chain's CDR3 is CASSEGLAGAGDTQYF. CDR3 coding DNA: TGTGCCAGCAGTGAAGGCCTAGCGGGGGCAGGGGATACGCAGTATTTT.

This clonotype was observed a handful of times. The chain combines TRBV20-1 with TRBJ2-7; no clear D gene. CDR1 DFQATT and CDR2 SNEGSKA come from the germline V gene (reference sequence). The V and J ends lost 2 bases and 1 base respectively, with 12 bases between them. The CDR3 runs 14 residues. The CDR3 nucleotides are TGCAGTGCTAGAACGGAGCGAGAATCCTACGAGCAGTACTTC. This sequence encodes CSARTERESYEQYF.

This clonotype occurred many times. CDR3 DNA sequence: TGTGCCAGCATGGTTCGGGAGGGAGGGTATGAGCAGTTCTTC. This codes for CASMVREGGYEQFF. The chain combines TRBV6-1 with TRBJ2-1, with 8 bases identical to TRBD2. The germline V gene has CDR1 MNHNS and CDR2 SASEGT. The junction had 10 bases not matched to a gene; V was cut back by 7 bases and J by 8 bases. This CDR3 has 14 amino acids.